The clone carrying this T cell receptor beta chain was counted a few times. These data are taken from a study of blood T cell repertoires in COVID-19. Across the whole study: Specimens from acute and convalescent COVID-19 originated in the United States, Italy and Spain. Sources were T cells, B-cell-depleted T cells, or PBMCs; the material itself was cDNA or gDNA.

V dropped 5 bases and J dropped 6 bases, with 22 bases sitting between them. Per the germline V gene, CDR1 is SGHAT and CDR2 is FQNNGV. The CDR3 spans 16 residues. Profiling relied on immunoSEQ multiplex PCR, and the TCRdb table lists in-frame clones only, not all of them. This sample yields about 140,000 clones, of which over 75% are seen a single time; about 2% belongs to the top ten. The rearrangement uses TRBV11-2 and TRBJ2-5; perhaps TRBD2 as D (7 bases). The receptor comes from a man in his 70s with acute or convalescent COVID-19. The sequenced sample was peripheral blood. The CDR3 is CASSPDLMGGQKTQYF. CDR3 sequence (DNA): TGTGCCAGCAGCCCCGACCTGATGGGGGGGCAAAAGACCCAGTACTTC.